This TCR beta chain originates from a study of blood T cell repertoires in COVID-19. Background on the study: PBMCs, B-cell-depleted T cells, or T cells were the source of the cDNA or gDNA that made up the material.

The repertoire was sequenced with immunoSEQ multiplex PCR; TCRdb's copy has only in-frame clones and lacks some. The top ten hold over 0.9% of the sample, which has roughly 380,000 clones, approximately 91% seen once. Researchers sorted participants into cohorts using their self-reported clinical history. With 0 bases removed from V and 4 bases from J, the gap between germline ends came to 11 bases. The CDR3 covers 14 residues. Germline loops: CDR1 SGHTS, CDR2 YDEGEE. The receptor comes from a woman in her 30s who had been exposed to COVID-19. The sample comprised PBMCs or T cells enriched from blood (not recorded which). The genes are TRBV5-8 and TRBJ2-7; a weak D match, TRBD1 (5 bases). CDR3 sequence reads: CASSLADRNYEQYF. In DNA form, the CDR3 reads TGTGCCAGCAGCTTGGCCGACAGAAATTACGAGCAGTACTTC.